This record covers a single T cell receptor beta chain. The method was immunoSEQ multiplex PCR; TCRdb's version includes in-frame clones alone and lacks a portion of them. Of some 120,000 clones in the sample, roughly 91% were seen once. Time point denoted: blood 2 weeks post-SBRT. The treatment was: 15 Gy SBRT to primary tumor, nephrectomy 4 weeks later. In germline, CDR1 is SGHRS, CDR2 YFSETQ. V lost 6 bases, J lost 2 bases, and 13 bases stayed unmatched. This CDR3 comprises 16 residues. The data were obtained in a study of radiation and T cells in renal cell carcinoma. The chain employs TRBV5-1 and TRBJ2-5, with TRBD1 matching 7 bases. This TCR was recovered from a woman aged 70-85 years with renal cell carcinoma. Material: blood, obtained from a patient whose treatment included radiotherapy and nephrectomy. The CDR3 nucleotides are TGCGCCAGCACCCCATTTGAGGGGGCCTCGCAAGAGACCCAGTACTTC. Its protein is CASTPFEGASQETQYF.